These T cell receptor beta chains were read from a single sample in a study of T cells after yellow fever vaccination. TCRdb recomputed calls from the 5' RACE reads with MiXCR, one row per CDR3 protein. The sample lists under 150,000 distinct CDR3 sequences; 7.7% were seen once. Specimen: CD4+ T cells sorted from PBMCs, collected 5 days after the yellow fever booster vaccination. The receptor source for this set is a man younger than 40 who received the YFV17D yellow fever vaccine. Both conserved end residues are part of each CDR3. D genes are given only for firm matches.

13,TRBV12-3/TRBV12-4,TRBJ1-6,.,CASSLLTNTPLHF
14,TRBV6-1,TRBJ2-4,.,CASSESLSGNIQYF
15,TRBV5-4,TRBJ2-2,.,CASSFLDRNTGELFF
13,TRBV7-2,TRBJ2-5,TRBD2,CASSKGLAETQYF
14,TRBV24-1,TRBJ2-2,.,CATKGGSNTGELFF
15,TRBV12-3/TRBV12-4,TRBJ2-1,TRBD2,CASRSGTSPYNEQFF
12,TRBV20-1,TRBJ1-2,.,CSARDGFYGYTF
11,TRBV5-1,TRBJ2-5,.,CASRSEETQYF
14,TRBV19,TRBJ1-4,TRBD1,CASRKGQGGEKLFF
16,TRBV7-2,TRBJ2-5,.,CASSLRWSQRGETQYF
15,TRBV2,TRBJ2-1,.,CASSSLLGGYNEQFF
14,TRBV7-2,TRBJ2-4,.,CASSLAEHKNIQYF
13,TRBV2,TRBJ1-3,.,CASREAQGNTIYF
13,TRBV6-5,TRBJ1-2,.,CATTLQVPYGYTF
16,TRBV20-1,TRBJ2-7,TRBD2,CCAHHGTSGRQSEQYF
14,TRBV20-1,TRBJ2-7,.,CSAVPLGRAYEQYF
15,TRBV20-1,TRBJ1-1,TRBD1,CSARGPGQGYTEAFF
14,TRBV5-1,TRBJ2-2,TRBD1,CASSQDRDTGELFF
18,TRBV20-1,TRBJ2-3,TRBD2,CSARDQGTSGRSTDTQYF
13,TRBV19,TRBJ2-1,TRBD2,CASSSLAGSEQFF
13,TRBV18,TRBJ1-2,.,CASSPPGQYGYTF
14,TRBV12-3/TRBV12-4,TRBJ2-5,.,CASTPVGVAETQYF
16,TRBV6-1,TRBJ1-5,.,CASISSGAYSNQPQHF
12,TRBV29-1,TRBJ1-5,.,CSVGQAGQPQHF
12,TRBV20-1,TRBJ1-1,.,CSASLGNTEAFF
15,TRBV12-3/TRBV12-4,TRBJ2-2,.,CASSLAQGSTGELFF